This T cell receptor beta chain was recovered during a study of response to subunit inactivated influenza vaccine. TCRdb called the RT-PCR reads again in MiXCR, with one record for every CDR3 protein. The table has about 160,000 distinct CDR3 sequences, over 8.5% seen once. J gave up 6 bases and V 0 bases, and 3 bases lay outside the gene matches. CDR1 and CDR2 from the germline V gene are SGDLS and YYNGEE. The CDR3 runs 14 residues. The sequence was obtained from a man aged 50 to 69 who received an inactivated influenza vaccine. This chain joins TRBV9 and TRBJ2-1; 7 positions match TRBD1. Specimen: CD8+ T cells sorted from PBMCs, collected around 2 years after vaccination. In DNA, the CDR3 is TGTGCCAGCAGCGTAGTGTCAGGGGGCAATGAGCAGTTCTTC. Amino acid sequence: CASSVVSGGNEQFF.